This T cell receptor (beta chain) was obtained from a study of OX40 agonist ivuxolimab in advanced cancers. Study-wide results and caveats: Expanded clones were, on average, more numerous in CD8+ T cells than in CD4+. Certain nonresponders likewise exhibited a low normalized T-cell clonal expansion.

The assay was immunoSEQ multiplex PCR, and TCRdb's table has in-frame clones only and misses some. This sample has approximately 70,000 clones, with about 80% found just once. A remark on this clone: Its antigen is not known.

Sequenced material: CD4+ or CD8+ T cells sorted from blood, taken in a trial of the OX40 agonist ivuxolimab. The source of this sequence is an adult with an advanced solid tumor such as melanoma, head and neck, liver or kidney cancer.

The CDR3 loop reads CASSLEGGPWETQYF. The CDR3 region has the DNA TGCGCCAGCAGCTTGGAGGGGGGGCCTTGGGAGACCCAGTACTTC. The gene calls are TRBV5-1 and TRBJ2-5, with a weak D call TRBD2 (7 bases). This CDR3 comprises 15 residues. The V end was cut by 0 bases, the J end by 5 bases, with 14 bases between. Germline V gives CDR1 SGHRS, CDR2 YFSETQ.